The 30 T cell receptor beta chains given below trace back to one sample, sequenced in a study of T cell responses to AZD1222 COVID-19 vaccine. The protocol was immunoSEQ multiplex PCR, while the TCRdb copy is restricted to in-frame clones and leaves out a portion. The sample shows about 48,000 clones, 65% to 90% of them seen only once. The sample here was peripheral blood, taken 28 days after the second AZD1222 dose. Receptor source: an adult who received the AZD1222 COVID-19 vaccine.

The rearrangement joins TRBV9 to TRBJ2-2; TRBD1 matches 7 bases. With V trimmed by 3 bases and J by 3 bases, 2 bases remained unmatched. This CDR3 is built from 14 residues. CDR1 is SGDLS, CDR2 YYNGEE, per germline. The CDR3 region has the DNA TGTGCCAGCAGCGAGACAGGGTACACCGGGGAGCTGTTTTTT. Translated: CASSETGYTGELFF.

This chain uses TRBV3-1 (or the pseudogene TRBV3-2) with TRBJ2-5; D uncertain. CDR1 and CDR2 from the germline V gene are LGHDT and YNNKEL (reference sequence). Trimming removed 1 base at V and 1 base at J, with 13 bases between. This CDR3 is built from 16 residues. The CDR3, as DNA: TGTGCCAGCAGCCAAGGCCGGACCGACCCCCAAGAGACCCAGTACTTC. It codes for CASSQGRTDPQETQYF.

The J gene is TRBJ2-7, the V gene TRBV5-1; 7 bases align to TRBD2. The trim removed 3 bases at V and 5 bases at J, leaving 8 bases unmatched. This CDR3 has 14 amino acids. Germline CDR1 SGHRS, CDR2 YFSETQ. CDR3 residues: CASSSRAGDHEQYF. CDR3 DNA sequence: TGCGCCAGCAGCTCCAGGGCGGGGGATCACGAGCAGTACTTC.

This clone occurred a few times. The chain carries TRBV7-2 and TRBJ1-1; D remains ambiguous. The CDR3 totals 13 residues. CDR1 and CDR2 (germline): SGHTA, FQGNSA. Between the trimmed V and J ends, which lost 1 base and 1 base, there was a span of 4 bases. The CDR3 spells CASSLEGNTEAFF. CDR3 DNA sequence: TGTGCCAGCAGCTTAGAGGGGAACACTGAAGCTTTCTTT.

The chain combines TRBV27 with TRBJ1-6; D is unclear. CDR1 is MNHEY and CDR2 is SMNVEV in the germline V gene (reference sequence). V lost 2 bases to trimming and J lost 0 bases, with 17 bases between them. The CDR3 sequence is 19 residues long. CDR3 DNA sequence: TGTGCCAGCAGTTTAAGCTCGGTGGGCAGATACTCCTATAATTCACCCCTCCACTTT. It yields the protein CASSLSSVGRYSYNSPLHF.

The rearrangement uses TRBV7-9 and TRBJ2-4, with a possible D match to TRBD2 (5 bases). Germline V gene lookup returns CDR1 SEHNR and CDR2 FQNEAQ (reference sequence). This CDR3 is built from 15 residues. Trimming took 0 bases from V and 2 from J, leaving 8 bases between them. CDR3 loop: CASSLAPGTKNIQYF. In DNA, the CDR3 is TGTGCCAGCAGCTTAGCACCCGGGACCAAAAACATTCAGTACTTC.

J is TRBJ1-2 and V is TRBV6-5; D remains unclear. In germline, CDR1 is MNHEY, CDR2 SVGAGI. V dropped 6 bases and J dropped 2 bases, with 7 bases sitting between them. CDR3 size: 12 residues. The CDR3 reads CASRPGNYGYTF. In nucleotides, the CDR3 is TGTGCCAGCAGGCCCGGAAACTATGGCTACACCTTC.

The chain employs TRBV7-9 and TRBJ1-5; no clear D gene. V dropped 3 bases and J dropped 6 bases, with 12 bases sitting between them. The CDR3 has 14 amino acids. The germline V gene encodes CDR1 SEHNR and CDR2 FQNEAQ (reference sequence). CDR3 nucleotide sequence: TGTGCCAGCAGCTTCGAGTCCGGGTTTCAGCCCCAGCATTTT. Its translation: CASSFESGFQPQHF.

The chain recombines TRBV12-1 with TRBJ2-7. TRBV12-1 is described as a pseudogene. This CDR3 has 17 amino acids. The CDR3 spells CASSPPPSSGLTYEQYF. The CDR3 DNA follows: TGTGCCAGCAGCCCACCCCCGTCCTCCGGCTTAACCTACGAGCAGTACTTC.

This chain uses TRBV19 with TRBJ1-4; the D gene is possibly TRBD1 (6 bases). The CDR3 loop spans 17 amino acids. Trimming stripped 7 bases from V and 1 base from J, with 19 bases between. CDR1 and CDR2 (germline): LNHDA, SQIVND (reference sequence). This CDR3 is CASTRRARGGTNEKLFF. In DNA, the CDR3 is TGTGCCAGTACCCGACGGGCCAGGGGTGGAACTAATGAAAAACTGTTTTTT.

The chain carries TRBV7-2 and TRBJ2-7, with 8 bases that match TRBD2. CDR3 length: 16 amino acids. Germline V gene lookup returns CDR1 SGHTA and CDR2 FQGNSA. V was pared by 2 bases and J by 0 bases, with 6 bases of the junction left unmatched. This chain's CDR3 is CASSLKSGSISYEQYF. The DNA for the CDR3 is TGTGCCAGCAGCTTAAAGAGCGGGAGTATCTCCTACGAGCAGTACTTC. The variable domain in full, with the rest retrieved from reference TRBV7-2 and TRBJ2-7, is GAGVSQSPSNKVTEKGKDVELRCDPISGHTALYWYRQSLGQGLEFLIYFQGNSAPDKSGLPSDRFSAERTGGSVSTLTIQRTQQEDSAVYLCASSLKSGSISYEQYFGPGTRLTVT.

This rearrangement joins TRBV30 to TRBJ2-1, with D possibly being TRBD2 (6 bases). Germline assignment: CDR1 GTSNPN and CDR2 SVGIG (reference sequence). V dropped 1 base and J dropped 6 bases, with 7 bases sitting between them. The CDR3 sequence is 12 residues long. In nucleotides, the CDR3 is TGTGCCTGGAGTGGGGGAGGCAATGAGCAGTTCTTC. Amino acids: CAWSGGGNEQFF.

The chain joins TRBV5-1 to TRBJ1-4; maybe TRBD1 (6 bases). Germline assignment: CDR1 SGHRS and CDR2 YFSETQ. The CDR3 sequence is 19 residues long. Trimming removed 2 bases from V and 0 bases from J, with 20 bases in between. The CDR3 region is CASSLVQGLARTTNEKLFF. CDR3 nucleotide sequence: TGCGCCAGCAGCTTAGTACAGGGACTTGCCCGAACAACTAATGAAAAACTGTTTTTT.

CDR3 residues: CAWSVGTGDQPQHF. The DNA of the CDR3 is TGTGCCTGGAGTGTAGGGACAGGGGATCAGCCCCAGCATTTT. The V and J genes are TRBV30 and TRBJ1-5; TRBD1 matches at 10 bases. Germline trimming cut 0 bases from V and 5 bases from J; bases unmatched to any gene: 1. Per the germline V gene, CDR1 is GTSNPN and CDR2 is SVGIG (reference sequence). The CDR3 is 14 amino acids.

The J gene is TRBJ2-2, the V gene TRBV5-1; a possible D gene is TRBD1 (5 bases). CDR1 is SGHRS, CDR2 YFSETQ, per germline. V dropped 3 bases and J dropped 0 bases, with 9 bases sitting between them. The CDR3 runs to 15 residues. Here the CDR3 DNA reads TGCGCCAGCAGCTCAGGGTTCGCGAACACCGGGGAGCTGTTTTTT. Amino acids: CASSSGFANTGELFF.

V is TRBV4-2 and J is TRBJ1-5, with 9 bases identical to TRBD1. Germline CDR1 is LGHNA and CDR2 is YNFKEQ. The J segment lost 5 bases and the V segment lost 4 bases, leaving 6 bases of the junction unmatched. This CDR3 spans 15 amino acids. The CDR3 here is CASSPTGGRDQPQHF. The CDR3 DNA follows: TGTGCCAGCAGCCCGACAGGGGGAAGGGATCAGCCCCAGCATTTT.

The CDR3 sequence: CATSDFRWGQETQYF. Here the CDR3 DNA reads TGTGCCACCAGTGATTTCCGGTGGGGTCAAGAGACCCAGTACTTC. V and J are TRBV24-1 and TRBJ2-5; D is unresolved. The CDR3 runs 15 residues. Trimming took 1 base from V and 2 from J, leaving 10 bases between them. Germline V gene lookup returns CDR1 KGHDR and CDR2 SFDVKD.

V and J are TRBV18 and TRBJ1-3; TRBD1 matches 10 bases. Trimming took 3 bases from V and 0 from J; bases not matched to a gene: 8. Germline V lookup: CDR1 KGHSH, CDR2 LQKENI. The CDR3 loop spans 18 amino acids. CDR3 coding DNA: TGTGCCAGCTCACCCCTTCCGGGACAGGGGTCCTCTGGAAACACCATATATTTT. Amino acid sequence: CASSPLPGQGSSGNTIYF.

The V call is TRBV18, the J call TRBJ2-7; 7 bases agree with TRBD2. V shed 0 bases and J 4 bases; nucleotides not matched to a gene: 0. CDR1 KGHSH and CDR2 LQKENI come from the germline V gene. The CDR3 spans 13 residues. CDR3 region: CASSPPGGYEQYF. CDR3 nucleotides: TGTGCCAGCTCACCACCGGGGGGGTACGAGCAGTACTTC. Based on the CDR3 plus reference TRBV18 and TRBJ2-7, the full variable domain is NAGVMQNPRHLVRRRGQEARLRCSPMKGHSHVYWYRQLPEEGLKFMVYLQKENIIDESGMPKERFSAEFPKEGPSILRIQQVVRGDSAAYFCASSPPGGYEQYFGPGTRLTVT.

The rearrangement joins TRBV6-1 to TRBJ2-1; 9 bases fit TRBD2. CDR3 size: 16 residues. The V gene's germline CDR1 is MNHNS and CDR2 SASEGT. V shed 1 base and J 2 bases; nucleotides not matched to a gene: 3. The CDR3 sequence is CASSEGAGGAYNEQFF. CDR3 DNA sequence: TGTGCCAGCAGTGAAGGGGCGGGAGGGGCCTACAATGAGCAGTTCTTC.

The chain uses TRBV11-1 and TRBJ1-1; D unclear. CDR3 length: 13 residues. Germline CDR1 SGHAT, CDR2 FQDESV (reference sequence). Trimming took 2 bases from V and 11 from J, leaving 15 bases between them. CDR3 amino acids: CASSLIPDDWAFF. As DNA, the CDR3 is TGTGCCAGCAGCTTAATCCCGGACGATTGGGCTTTCTTT.

The chain recombines TRBV5-5 with TRBJ1-5; 7 nucleotides agree with TRBD1. The CDR3 spans 15 residues. J lost 3 bases, V lost 2 bases, and 5 bases had no gene match. The V gene's germline CDR1 is SGHKS and CDR2 YYEKEE (reference sequence). The CDR3 DNA follows: TGTGCCAGCAGCTTACAGACAGGGAACAATCAGCCCCAGCATTTT. Its translation: CASSLQTGNNQPQHF.

This chain joins TRBV6-9 and TRBJ1-6, with no clear D. V lost 0 bases to trimming and J lost 8 bases, with 14 bases between them. Germline V CDR1 and CDR2: MNHGY, SVAAGI. The CDR3 is made up of 16 amino acids. The CDR3 sequence is CASSYSRAGLYSPLHF. CDR3 nucleotide sequence: TGTGCCAGCAGTTATTCGAGGGCGGGTTTGTATTCACCCCTCCACTTT.

This clone was counted a single time. The chain links TRBV27 to TRBJ2-5, with 8 bases matching TRBD2. Looked up from germline, CDR1 is MNHEY and CDR2 is SMNVEV (reference sequence). The ends lost 1 base at V and 4 bases at J; junction bases unmatched: 8. The CDR3 is 16 amino acids. The CDR3 DNA follows: TGTGCCAGCAGTTTATGGGGACTAGGTAAAGGAGAGACCCAGTACTTC. Its translation: CASSLWGLGKGETQYF.

V usage is TRBV29-1 and J usage is TRBJ2-1; 11 positions match TRBD1. Unmatched junction bases numbered 4, after V lost 5 bases and J lost 7 bases. The CDR3 is 13 amino acids. Germline CDR1 and CDR2: SQVTM and ANQGSEA. The CDR3 nucleotides read TGCAGCGTTCGGACAGGGGGCAAGAATGAGCAGTTCTTC. It specifies CSVRTGGKNEQFF.

This chain links TRBV3-1 (or the pseudogene TRBV3-2) with TRBJ2-2; 7 bases fit TRBD2. The CDR3 is 17 amino acids. The germline V gene encodes CDR1 LGHDT and CDR2 YNNKEL (reference sequence). The V gene end was trimmed by 2 bases and the J gene end by 6 bases; junction bases not matched to a gene: 12. The DNA of the CDR3 is TGTGCCAGCAGCCAATATCCGTTGCGGGAGAGGGCCGGGGAGCTGTTTTTT. Its translation is CASSQYPLRERAGELFF.

This chain uses TRBV19 with TRBJ1-1; TRBD1 matches 8 bases. From germline, CDR1 is LNHDA and CDR2 SQIVND (reference sequence). The CDR3 has 12 residues. Trimming at V came to 9 bases and at J to 1 base, leaving 1 base not matched to a gene. The CDR3 loop reads CASGTGNTEAFF. CDR3 DNA sequence: TGTGCCAGCGGGACAGGGAACACTGAAGCTTTCTTT.

The V and J genes are TRBV7-8 and TRBJ2-1; D may be TRBD2 (5 bases). V gave up 5 bases and J gave up 10 bases, with 18 bases separating them. Germline V gene lookup returns CDR1 SGHVS and CDR2 FQNEAQ. CDR3 length: 14 amino acids. In DNA form, the CDR3 reads TGTGCCAGCAGCCGAAGCAGGACTCAAAACGAGCAGTTCTTC. Its protein product is CASSRSRTQNEQFF.

This clone was recorded once. The chain combines TRBV5-4 with TRBJ1-1, with D hard to call. Per the germline V gene, CDR1 is SGHNT and CDR2 is YYREEE (reference sequence). The V gene lost 0 bases and the J gene lost 1 base, with 10 bases spanning the gap. The CDR3 is made up of 15 amino acids. CDR3: CASSLGDGRNTEAFF. The CDR3 nucleotides read TGTGCCAGCAGCTTGGGCGACGGAAGGAACACTGAAGCTTTCTTT.

The chain carries TRBV7-6 and TRBJ2-2; TRBD2 aligns across 7 bases. The germline CDR1 and CDR2 sequences are SGHVS and FNYEAQ. V dropped 5 bases and J dropped 0; count of bases not matched to a gene: 6. CDR3 length equals 16 residues. The DNA for the CDR3 is TGTGCCAGCAGCAACCAAGCGGGAACGAACACCGGGGAGCTGTTTTTT. This encodes CASSNQAGTNTGELFF.